The 6 T cell receptor beta chains presented below share a single source sample, sequenced in a study of T cell repertoires in cytomegalovirus infection (dated by TCRdb to the late 2010s). For sequencing, an Illumina HiSeq 1500 was employed. TCRdb itself trimmed the public reads at Q25 with fastp, ran MiXCR and retained productive beta chains. For every CDR3 protein sequence, its rows merge into one entry that carries the most common genes and DNA. This sample comprises about 140,000 distinct CDR3 sequences, 6.5% of them detected only once. The ten largest clonotypes hold more than 15% of the sample. The material sequenced was PBMCs. The receptors come from a human donor in good health (CMV status not recorded). Some clones in this sample may be carry-over from other donors' samples.

This clonotype was found a few times. This chain links TRBV11-2 with TRBJ2-1; 8 bases align to TRBD2. Trimming at V came to 1 base and at J to 3 bases, leaving 5 bases not matched to a gene. Per germline, CDR1 SGHAT and CDR2 FQNNGV. CDR3 size: 16 residues. CDR3 sequence (DNA): TGTGCCAGCAGCTTAGGGGCGGGGGGATTCTACAATGAGCAGTTCTTC. Encoded protein: CASSLGAGGFYNEQFF.

This clonotype was counted ten times or more. The rearrangement joins TRBV12-3 or TRBV12-4 to TRBJ2-5; 9 bases line up with TRBD2. Germline trimming cut 1 base from V and 5 bases from J; bases unmatched to any gene: 8. The CDR3 length is 16 residues. This chain's CDR3 is CASSLGPAGGAETQYF. The CDR3 coding sequence is TGTGCCAGCAGTTTAGGGCCAGCGGGGGGCGCGGAGACCCAGTACTTC.

Concerning this clonotype: No conserved phenylalanine or tryptophan ends this CDR3, so it is likely a read error. The limits of the CDR3 on the DNA are not certain, so only TCRdb's listed CDR3 is given. The J gene is TRBJ1-1, the V gene TRBV7-2; TRBD1, the D gene given by the table, was not confirmed from the DNA. From its first to its last residue, the CDR3 has 14 amino acids. Germline V lookup: CDR1 SGHTA, CDR2 FQGNSA. The CDR3 here is CASSLADGAGRNFC.

This clonotype was counted at least ten times. The J gene is TRBJ2-5, the V gene TRBV7-2; 12 bases line up with TRBD2. In germline, CDR1 is SGHTA, CDR2 FQGNSA. CDR3 length: 14 residues. The junction had 2 bases not matched to a gene; V was cut back by 4 bases and J by 5 bases. DNA of the CDR3: TGTGCCAGCAGCTCTAGCGGGGGGGGGGAGACCCAGTACTTC. Amino acid sequence: CASSSSGGGETQYF.

This chain uses TRBV18 with TRBJ1-1; tentative D call: TRBD1 (5 bases). Trimming left V 3 bases short and J 5 bases short, with 16 bases between. The CDR3 runs to 15 residues. Germline CDR1 is KGHSH and CDR2 is LQKENI. The CDR3 nucleotides read TGTGCCAGCTCACCGCTGTATGGGGGAGGGACTGAAGCTTTCTTT. This sequence encodes CASSPLYGGGTEAFF.

Ten or more counts support this clonotype. The rearrangement links TRBV7-2 to TRBJ2-3, with 9 nucleotides matching TRBD2. J gave up 4 bases and V 7 bases, and 9 bases lay outside the gene matches. This CDR3 is 15 amino acids long. Germline-derived CDR1 and CDR2 are SGHTA and FQGNSA. DNA for the CDR3: TGTGCCAGCACGCAAGAGCGGGGGGTGTCAGATACGCAGTATTTT. Translation gives CASTQERGVSDTQYF. The full variable domain, completed using reference TRBV7-2 and TRBJ2-3, is GAGVSQSPSNKVTEKGKDVELRCDPISGHTALYWYRQSLGQGLEFLIYFQGNSAPDKSGLPSDRFSAERTGGSVSTLTIQRTQQEDSAVYLCASTQERGVSDTQYFGPGTRLTVL.